This T cell receptor (beta chain) comes out of a study of blood T cells in healthy people across ages. Trimming removed 5 bases from V and 3 bases from J, with 19 bases in between. The CDR3 has 16 residues. The germline V gene encodes CDR1 SGDLS and CDR2 YYNGEE. For the second PCR, which ran for roughly 7 to 11 cycles, a sample-barcoded 5' primer and a J-beta primer mix were used. TCRdb ran MiXCR on the 5' RACE reads and lists one entry per CDR3 protein. Here the sample spans roughly 1,000,000 distinct CDR3 sequences, about 23% being singletons. These same records also appear under a second study, on T cells of mothers and their children.

J is TRBJ2-3 and V is TRBV9, with a possible D match to TRBD2 (7 bases). Input material: blood. This clonotype was obtained from a girl aged 2-10 years in good health. The DNA for the CDR3 is TGTGCCAGCAGTCCATTCGGAAGGGGGGGTACAGATACGCAGTATTTT. The encoded protein is CASSPFGRGGTDTQYF.